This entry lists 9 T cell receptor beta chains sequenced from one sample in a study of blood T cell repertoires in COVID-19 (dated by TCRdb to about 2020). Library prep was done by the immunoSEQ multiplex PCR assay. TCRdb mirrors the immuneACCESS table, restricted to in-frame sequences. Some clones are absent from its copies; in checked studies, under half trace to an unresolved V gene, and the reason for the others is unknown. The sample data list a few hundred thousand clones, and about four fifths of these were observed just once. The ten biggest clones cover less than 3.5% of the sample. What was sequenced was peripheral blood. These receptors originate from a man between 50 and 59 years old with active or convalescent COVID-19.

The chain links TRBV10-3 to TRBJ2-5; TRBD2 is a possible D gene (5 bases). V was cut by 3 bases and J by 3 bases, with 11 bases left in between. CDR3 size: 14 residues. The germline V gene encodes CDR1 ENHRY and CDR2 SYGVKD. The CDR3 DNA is TGTGCCATCAGTGATAGTACGGGGAAAGAGACCCAGTACTTC. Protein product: CAISDSTGKETQYF.

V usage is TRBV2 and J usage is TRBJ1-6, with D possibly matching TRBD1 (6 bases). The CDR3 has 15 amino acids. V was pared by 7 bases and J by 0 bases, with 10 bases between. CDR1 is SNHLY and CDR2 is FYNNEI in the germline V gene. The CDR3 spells CASTPDSSYNSPLHF. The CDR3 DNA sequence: TGTGCCAGCACGCCGGACAGCTCCTATAATTCACCCCTCCACTTT. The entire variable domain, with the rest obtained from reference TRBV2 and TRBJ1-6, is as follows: EPEVTQTPSHQVTQMGQEVILRCVPISNHLYFYWYRQILGQKVEFLVSFYNNEISEKSEIFDDQFSVERPDGSNFTLKIRSTKLEDSAMYFCASTPDSSYNSPLHFGNGTRLTVT.

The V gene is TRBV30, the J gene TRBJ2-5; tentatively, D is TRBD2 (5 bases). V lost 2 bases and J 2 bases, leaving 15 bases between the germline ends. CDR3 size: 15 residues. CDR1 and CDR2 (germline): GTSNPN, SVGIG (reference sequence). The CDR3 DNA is TGTGCCTGGAGTCCATCCCAGAGGGTACAAGAGACCCAGTACTTC. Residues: CAWSPSQRVQETQYF.

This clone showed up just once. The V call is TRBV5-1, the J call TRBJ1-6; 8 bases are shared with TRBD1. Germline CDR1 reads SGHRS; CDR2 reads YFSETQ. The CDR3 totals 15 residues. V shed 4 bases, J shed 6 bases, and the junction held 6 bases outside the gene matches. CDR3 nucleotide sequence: TGCGCCAGCAGCATTGGACAGGGATTTAATTCACCCCTCCACTTT. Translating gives CASSIGQGFNSPLHF.

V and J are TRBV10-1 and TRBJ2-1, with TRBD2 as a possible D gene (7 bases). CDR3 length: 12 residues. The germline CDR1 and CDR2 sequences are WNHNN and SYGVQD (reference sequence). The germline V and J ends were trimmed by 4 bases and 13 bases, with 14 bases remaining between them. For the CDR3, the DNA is TGCGCCAGCAGTGCCCCGGGGGGACAACAGTTCTTC. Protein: CASSAPGGQQFF.

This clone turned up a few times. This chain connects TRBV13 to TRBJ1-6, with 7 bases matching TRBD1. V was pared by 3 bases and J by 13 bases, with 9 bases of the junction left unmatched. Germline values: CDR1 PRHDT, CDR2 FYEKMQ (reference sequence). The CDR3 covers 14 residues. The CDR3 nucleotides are TGTGCCAGCAGCTTGGGGACAGAGGGAATTCCCCTCCACTTT. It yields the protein CASSLGTEGIPLHF. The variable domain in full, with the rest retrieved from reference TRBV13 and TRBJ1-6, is AAGVIQSPRHLIKEKRETATLKCYPIPRHDTVYWYQQGPGQDPQFLISFYEKMQSDKGSIPDRFSAQQFSDYHSELNMSSLELGDSALYFCASSLGTEGIPLHFGNGTRLTVT.

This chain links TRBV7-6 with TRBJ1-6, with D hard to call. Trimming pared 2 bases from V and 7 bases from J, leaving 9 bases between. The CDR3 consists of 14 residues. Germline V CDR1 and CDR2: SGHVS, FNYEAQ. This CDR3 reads CASSLSEGNSPLHF. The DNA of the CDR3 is TGTGCCAGCAGCTTAAGCGAGGGAAATTCACCCCTCCACTTT. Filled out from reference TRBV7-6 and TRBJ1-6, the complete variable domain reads GAGVSQSPRYKVTKRGQDVALRCDPISGHVSLYWYRQALGQGPEFLTYFNYEAQQDKSGLPNDRFSAERPEGSISTLTIQRTEQRDSAMYRCASSLSEGNSPLHFGNGTRLTVT.

CDR3 sequence reads: CASSLQAYSYEQYF. DNA of the CDR3: TGCGCCAGCAGCTTACAGGCCTACTCCTACGAGCAGTACTTC. The chain recombines TRBV5-1 with TRBJ2-7, with D perhaps TRBD1 (5 bases). Trimming pared 2 bases from V and 0 bases from J, leaving 9 bases between. CDR1 is SGHRS, CDR2 YFSETQ, per germline. This CDR3 region has 14 residues.

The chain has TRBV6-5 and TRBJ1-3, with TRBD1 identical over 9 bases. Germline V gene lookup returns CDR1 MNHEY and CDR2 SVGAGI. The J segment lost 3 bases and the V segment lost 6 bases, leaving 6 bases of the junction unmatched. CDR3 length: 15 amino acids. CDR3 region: CASSQGQGVGNTIYF. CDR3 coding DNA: TGTGCCAGCAGCCAGGGACAGGGCGTTGGAAACACCATATATTTT.